Below, 3 T cell receptor beta chains from the same sample are listed, as sequenced in a study of blood T cell repertoires in COVID-19. The repertoire was sequenced with immunoSEQ multiplex PCR; TCRdb's copy has only in-frame clones and lacks some. The sample includes approximately 170,000 clones, 70% to 90% of them seen just once. Input material: peripheral blood. Receptors originate from a woman aged 80 or older with COVID-19, enrolled during active disease.

The sample holds many counts of this clone. This chain links TRBV5-1 with TRBJ2-7; tentative D call: TRBD2 (6 bases). Germline V CDR1 and CDR2: SGHRS, YFSETQ. The CDR3 consists of 19 residues. V lost 1 base to trimming and J lost 2 bases, with 25 bases between them. The CDR3 loop reads CASSLTIRGGTSRPYEQYF. The CDR3 nucleotides are TGCGCCAGCAGCTTGACGATACGGGGCGGAACTAGCAGACCCTACGAGCAGTACTTC.

The chain couples TRBV7-3 to TRBJ2-2, with D possibly being TRBD2 (6 bases). Germline CDR1 SGHTA, CDR2 FQGTGA. V dropped 5 bases and J dropped 3 bases, with 10 bases sitting between them. CDR3 length equals 14 residues. The DNA for the CDR3 is TGTGCCAGCAGCCCCCCGGGGGACACCGGGGAGCTGTTTTTT. Amino acids: CASSPPGDTGELFF. Combining the CDR3 with reference TRBV7-3 and TRBJ2-2 gives the whole variable domain GAGVSQTPSNKVTEKGKYVELRCDPISGHTALYWYRQSLGQGPEFLIYFQGTGAADDSGLPNDRFFAVRPEGSVSTLKIQRTERGDSAVYLCASSPPGDTGELFFGEGSRLTVL.

The V and J genes are TRBV5-4 and TRBJ1-2; perhaps TRBD1 as D (6 bases). V was pared by 5 bases and J by 4 bases, with 18 bases between. Germline V gives CDR1 SGHNT, CDR2 YYREEE (reference sequence). This CDR3 is 15 amino acids long. DNA for the CDR3: TGTGCCAGCAGTCCCGACAGGTTCCCTGCCTATGGCTACACCTTC. Protein sequence: CASSPDRFPAYGYTF. Drawing the rest from reference TRBV5-4 and TRBJ1-2, the complete variable domain is ETGVTQSPTHLIKTRGQQVTLRCSSQSGHNTVSWYQQALGQGPQFIFQYYREEENGRGNFPPRFSGLQFPNYSSELNVNALELDDSALYLCASSPDRFPAYGYTFGSGTRLTVV.